The 7 T cell receptor beta chains below all came from one sample that was sequenced in a study of T cell changes during pregnancy in multiple sclerosis. Profiling relied on immunoSEQ multiplex PCR, and the TCRdb table lists in-frame clones only, not all of them. The sample records tens of thousands of clones, roughly 93% being singletons. Here the sequenced sample was CD8+ T cells from peripheral blood mononuclear cells, taken in the third trimester of pregnancy. These receptors all stem from a female donor with multiple sclerosis, enrolled in a pregnancy study.

This clone was counted a single time. This chain joins TRBV2 and TRBJ2-7; 12 nucleotides align to TRBD1. After removal of 6 bases from V and 2 bases from J, the junction contained 5 bases not matched to a gene. Per the germline V gene, CDR1 is SNHLY and CDR2 is FYNNEI. CDR3 length: 15 amino acids. The CDR3 sequence is CASREGQGATYEQYF. CDR3 DNA sequence: TGTGCCAGCAGGGAGGGACAGGGGGCAACCTACGAGCAGTACTTC.

The rearrangement joins TRBV5-5 to TRBJ2-7, with D unclear. Germline CDR1 is SGHKS and CDR2 is YYEKEE (reference sequence). This CDR3 has 11 residues. V dropped 4 bases and J dropped 6 bases, with 8 bases sitting between them. CDR3 sequence reads: CASSIDSEQYF. The CDR3 DNA reads as TGTGCCAGCAGCATAGATAGCGAGCAGTACTTC.

Here the CDR3 DNA reads TGTGCCAGCATGGGGACAGGGGCCTACGAGCAGTACTTC. The encoded protein is CASMGTGAYEQYF. The chain has TRBV2 and TRBJ2-7; the match to TRBD1 covers 10 bases. The CDR3 spans 13 residues. The germline gives CDR1 SNHLY, CDR2 FYNNEI. Trimming removed 7 bases from V and 2 bases from J; junction bases left unmatched: 2. Supplemented by reference TRBV2 and TRBJ2-7, the full variable domain reads EPEVTQTPSHQVTQMGQEVILRCVPISNHLYFYWYRQILGQKVEFLVSFYNNEISEKSEIFDDQFSVERPDGSNFTLKIRSTKLEDSAMYFCASMGTGAYEQYFGPGTRLTVT.

The chain couples TRBV15 to TRBJ2-1, with TRBD1 matching over 7 bases. Germline trimming cut 1 base from V and 3 bases from J; bases unmatched to any gene: 3. The germline gives CDR1 LNHNV, CDR2 YYDKDF (reference sequence). The CDR3 runs to 15 residues. The CDR3 sequence: CATSRVAGGYNEQFF. The CDR3 bases are TGTGCCACCAGCAGAGTGGCAGGGGGCTACAATGAGCAGTTCTTC.

V and J are TRBV9 and TRBJ1-2, with 7 bases matching TRBD1. The V and J ends lost 0 bases and 6 bases, in that order; junction bases with no gene match: 5. Germline V gene lookup returns CDR1 SGDLS and CDR2 YYNGEE. CDR3 length: 14 amino acids. The CDR3 DNA reads as TGTGCCAGCAGCGTAGAGGGGACAGTGGATGGCTACACCTTC. Amino acids: CASSVEGTVDGYTF.

The rearrangement joins TRBV6-1 to TRBJ1-1; TRBD1 aligns across 9 bases. CDR1 is MNHNS, CDR2 SASEGT, per germline. V was clipped by 6 bases and J by 7 bases; unmatched bases: 12. CDR3 length: 15 amino acids. The chain's CDR3 is CASSDSGQGLNEAFF. In DNA, the CDR3 is TGTGCCAGCAGCGATTCCGGACAGGGGCTGAATGAAGCTTTCTTT.

The CDR3, as DNA: TGTGCCAGCAGCTTAGGCGTGGACTATGGCTACACCTTC. Its translation is CASSLGVDYGYTF. The V call is TRBV7-9, the J call TRBJ1-2; D ambiguous. This CDR3 is built from 13 residues. V lost 1 base to trimming and J lost 3 bases, with 6 bases between them. The germline CDR1 and CDR2 sequences are SEHNR and FQNEAQ (reference sequence).